This paragraph reports one TCR beta chain. Its cognate antigen is unknown. Noted time point: sample taken at primary tumor resection. The input material, whole RNA from tumor, nontumor lung or frozen PBMC, was sequenced unsorted. The donor group consisted of roughly 70 patients who had untreated, early-stage non-small cell lung cancer. The source of the sample is a study of spatial heterogeneity in lung cancer. On the study more broadly: Alpha-chain detections were consistently fewer than beta-chain detections among the sequences.

Carried by each TCR cDNA molecule was a unique molecular identifier. MiXCR, applied by TCRdb to the 5' RACE reads, yields one record per CDR3 protein. Among about 3,200 distinct CDR3 sequences listed, roughly 41% were seen once. The CDR3 spans 15 residues. Germline CDR1 and CDR2: MDHEN and SYDVKM. V shed 5 bases and J shed 0 bases, with 13 bases lying between them. General observations from the study: The study found ubiquitous expanded tumor TCRs in blood more at resection than follow-up.

The sequences come from PBMCs, collected at surgery. This receptor was identified in a male donor with early-stage non-small cell lung cancer. The V call is TRBV28, the J call TRBJ1-1, with unresolved D. CDR3 coding DNA: TGTGCCAGCAGTCCGCCCGGGTTCATGAACACTGAAGCTTTCTTT. This sequence encodes CASSPPGFMNTEAFF.